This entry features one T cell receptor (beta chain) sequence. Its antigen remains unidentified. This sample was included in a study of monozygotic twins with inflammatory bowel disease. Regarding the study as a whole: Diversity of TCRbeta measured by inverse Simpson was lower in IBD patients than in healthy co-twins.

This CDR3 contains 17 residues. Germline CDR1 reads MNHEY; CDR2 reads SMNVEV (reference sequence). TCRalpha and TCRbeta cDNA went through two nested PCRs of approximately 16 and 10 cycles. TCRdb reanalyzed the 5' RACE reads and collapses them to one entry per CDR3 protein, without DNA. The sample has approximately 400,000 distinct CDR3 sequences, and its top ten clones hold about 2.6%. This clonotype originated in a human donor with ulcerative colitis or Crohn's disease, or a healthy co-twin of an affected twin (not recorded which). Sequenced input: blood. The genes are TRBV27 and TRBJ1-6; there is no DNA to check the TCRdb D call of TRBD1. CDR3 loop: CASSPRQGAGGDSPLHF.